The rows below give T cell receptor beta chains drawn from one sample of a study of blood T cell repertoires in COVID-19. Here immunoSEQ multiplex PCR was the method, and the copy in TCRdb shows in-frame clones only, minus some. Here the sample spans 100,000 to 150,000 clones, approximately 80% being singletons. Sequencing was done on a sample of peripheral blood. The source of these receptors is a woman in her fifties or sixties with acute or convalescent COVID-19. The CDR3 runs from the conserved cysteine through the conserved F or W. The D gene is left open where the match is weak. Only part of the rows carry a size: once, few, many, or a class if the clone is expanded.

CDR3 DNA,CDR3 protein,J gene,V gene,clone size,D gene
TGTGCCAGCAAAGATAGCGGGGGCCCCGGGAATACGCAGTATTTT,CASKDSGGPGNTQYF,TRBJ2-3,TRBV11-2,.,TRBD2
TGTGCCAGCAGTGATGACAGGCGACAGTATGGCTACACCTTC,CASSDDRRQYGYTF,TRBJ1-2,TRBV6-1,once,.
TGTGCCTGGAGTACAACAGGGGATTCACCCCTCCACTTT,CAWSTTGDSPLHF,TRBJ1-6,TRBV30,.,TRBD1
TGTGCCAGCAGGTCTACTAGCGGGAGTGTCGAGACCCAGTACTTC,CASRSTSGSVETQYF,TRBJ2-5,TRBV27,.,TRBD2
TGTGCCAGCAGAGCGGGGGACTACGAGCAGTACTTC,CASRAGDYEQYF,TRBJ2-7,TRBV5-8,.,TRBD2
TGTGCCAGCAGTGATGAAAGGGGGCCTAATCAGCCCCAGCATTTT,CASSDERGPNQPQHF,TRBJ1-5,TRBV6-1,.,TRBD1
TGTGCCAGCAGCTACCCGGGTGGGAGATTGCAGTATTTT,CASSYPGGRLQYF,TRBJ2-3,TRBV7-2,few,.
TGTGCCAGCAGCTCTCTCGCGAAGACTTACAATGAGCAGTTCTTC,CASSSLAKTYNEQFF,TRBJ2-1,TRBV5-4,.,.
TGTGCCAGCAGTCCACAGGAGAAGTATTCACCCCTCCACTTT,CASSPQEKYSPLHF,TRBJ1-6,TRBV2,.,.
TGCGCCAGCAGCGCGATACAGGGGGCTGACTATGGCTACACCTTC,CASSAIQGADYGYTF,TRBJ1-2,TRBV5-1,.,TRBD1
TGTGGGGCAGGGAGCACAGATACGCAGTATTTT,CGAGSTDTQYF,TRBJ2-3,TRBV30,.,.
TGCAGCGTCGGGACTAGCGGGAACACGGATACGCAGTATTTT,CSVGTSGNTDTQYF,TRBJ2-3,TRBV29-1,.,TRBD2
TGTGCCAGTCGCGAAAGTCTAGAGTACTACGAGCAGTACTTC,CASRESLEYYEQYF,TRBJ2-7,TRBV6-4,.,.
TGTGCCAGCTCACCAGGACAGGTCTATGGCTACACCTTC,CASSPGQVYGYTF,TRBJ1-2,TRBV18,.,TRBD1
TGTGCCTCAGCAGAGCGGAGAGGGGAGACCCAGTACTTC,CASAERRGETQYF,TRBJ2-5,TRBV2,once,.
TGCGCCAGCAGCTTGATGGACAGGGCCCCTGAAGCTTTCTTT,CASSLMDRAPEAFF,TRBJ1-1,TRBV5-1,few,TRBD1
TGTGCCAGCAGCCCAAGGGACAGGGTCACCTACGAGCAGTACTTC,CASSPRDRVTYEQYF,TRBJ2-7,TRBV5-8,.,TRBD1
TGTGCCAGCAGCTTGCCGGGTATCCCTGAAAAACTGTTTTTT,CASSLPGIPEKLFF,TRBJ1-4,TRBV11-2,few,.